Shown below are 18 T cell receptor beta chains from a single sample sequenced in a study of vaccination effects on CD4 cells after COVID-19. The antigens these receptors bind are not known. Viral peptide pools were used in the ViraFEST assay to expand antigen-specific CD4+ T cells, and sequencing came afterward. The culture ran for approximately nine days before CD4+ T cells were isolated. Subjects were given two BNT162b2 or mRNA-1273 vaccine doses. Profiling relied on immunoSEQ multiplex PCR, and the TCRdb table lists in-frame clones only, not all of them. The sample has approximately 61,000 clones; roughly 72% are singletons. Sequences were derived from CD4+ T cells from PBMCs cultured with HCoV-229E spike peptides, sampled after COVID-19 vaccination. Receptor source: a human donor who received a COVID-19 vaccine.

V and J are TRBV5-1 and TRBJ2-5, with D possibly TRBD2 on 6 matching bases. The germline V gene has CDR1 SGHRS and CDR2 YFSETQ. The CDR3 contains 14 residues. V shed 3 bases and J shed 4 bases, with 13 bases lying between them. The CDR3 loop reads CASSSRWGGETQYF. In nucleotides, the CDR3 is TGCGCCAGCAGCTCCCGCTGGGGAGGAGAGACCCAGTACTTC. The full variable domain, completed using reference TRBV5-1 and TRBJ2-5, is KAGVTQTPRYLIKTRGQQVTLSCSPISGHRSVSWYQQTPGQGLQFLFEYFSETQRNKGNFPGRFSGRQFSNSRSEMNVSTLELGDSALYLCASSSRWGGETQYFGPGTRLLVL.

This clone came up a few times. One end of the junction varies from germline; a read error may be responsible. The genes are TRBV6-5 and TRBJ1-5; D remains ambiguous. This CDR3 region has 14 residues. Germline values: CDR1 MNHEY, CDR2 SVGAGI. The CDR3 loop is CASTYLDPNQPQHF. In nucleotides, the CDR3 is TGTGCCAGCACTTACCTAGACCCAAATCAGCCCCAGCATTTT.

This clone appeared a single time. This chain links TRBV5-1 with TRBJ2-3; 16 bases agree with TRBD2. The germline V gene encodes CDR1 SGHRS and CDR2 YFSETQ. The CDR3 runs 17 residues. V was clipped by 3 bases and J by 3 bases; unmatched bases: 4. Here the CDR3 DNA reads TGCGCCAGCAGCTCGGGACTAGCGGGGGGGCGAACAGATACGCAGTATTTT. This codes for CASSSGLAGGRTDTQYF.

The chain recombines TRBV19 with TRBJ1-6, with D possibly TRBD1 on 6 matching bases. CDR3 length equals 15 residues. Germline V gene lookup returns CDR1 LNHDA and CDR2 SQIVND (reference sequence). Trimming stripped 4 bases from V and 9 bases from J, with 16 bases between. The CDR3 DNA is TGTGCCAGTAGTACCCGACAGATCAGGGGTTCACCCCTCCACTTT. As protein: CASSTRQIRGSPLHF.

J is TRBJ1-1 and V is TRBV7-9, with a possible D match to TRBD1 (5 bases). The germline V and J ends were trimmed by 5 bases and 7 bases, with 14 bases remaining between them. The germline gives CDR1 SEHNR, CDR2 FQNEAQ (reference sequence). The CDR3 has 13 amino acids. The CDR3 DNA follows: TGTGCCAGCAGCCTTGGGGGGTACAGTGAAGCTTTCTTT. Protein product: CASSLGGYSEAFF.

The rearrangement links TRBV11-1 to TRBJ1-1; D gene ambiguous. CDR1 is SGHAT, CDR2 FQDESV, per germline (reference sequence). Trimming cost V 0 bases and J 7 bases, with 12 bases left between them. The CDR3 is 14 residues long. The CDR3 sequence is CASSLALSPGEAFF. The CDR3 DNA is TGTGCCAGCAGCTTAGCGTTGAGTCCAGGTGAAGCTTTCTTT.

CDR3 residues: CASSQGGEGFNSPLHF. The CDR3 DNA reads as TGCGCCAGCAGCCAAGGGGGTGAAGGGTTCAATTCACCCCTCCACTTT. The V and J genes are TRBV4-1 and TRBJ1-6; no definite D call. The germline CDR1 and CDR2 sequences are MGHRA and YSYEKL. CDR3 length: 16 residues. V gave up 1 base and J gave up 7 bases, with 14 bases separating them.

The chain recombines TRBV6-1 with TRBJ2-3; the match to TRBD2 covers 7 bases. V lost 3 bases to trimming and J lost 6 bases; unmatched junction nucleotides: 9. There are 15 residues in the CDR3. Germline CDR1 and CDR2: MNHNS and SASEGT. The CDR3 loop reads CASSEFPRGGDTQYF. CDR3 sequence (DNA): TGTGCCAGCAGTGAGTTTCCCCGGGGAGGGGATACGCAGTATTTT.

This clone was counted a few times. This rearrangement joins TRBV6-5 to TRBJ1-3; D is perhaps TRBD1 (6 bases). CDR1 MNHEY and CDR2 SVGAGI come from the germline V gene. V was pared by 1 base and J by 0 bases, with 10 bases between. The CDR3 totals 16 residues. The CDR3 coding sequence is TGTGCCAGCAGTTACTATCAGGGGAGCTCTGGAAACACCATATATTTT. Its protein product is CASSYYQGSSGNTIYF.

DNA for the CDR3: TGTGCCAGCAGTTTACGGGCCACGGGTGGGAGCAATCAGCCCCAGCATTTT. This gives the protein CASSLRATGGSNQPQHF. This sequence joins TRBV27 and TRBJ1-5; no clear D gene. Germline assignment: CDR1 MNHEY and CDR2 SMNVEV (reference sequence). V was pared by 2 bases and J by 1 base, with 15 bases between. The CDR3 length is 17 residues.

The genes are TRBV7-3 and TRBJ2-3, with D possibly TRBD2 on 6 matching bases. The germline V gene encodes CDR1 SGHTA and CDR2 FQGTGA. The germline V and J ends were trimmed by 5 bases and 2 bases, with 11 bases remaining between them. The CDR3 is 14 amino acids. CDR3: CASSPGLSTDTQYF. The CDR3 DNA sequence: TGTGCCAGCAGCCCGGGACTGTCCACAGATACGCAGTATTTT.

This chain connects TRBV30 to TRBJ2-1; possibly TRBD2 for D (5 bases). There are 11 residues in the CDR3. Deletions cut 4 bases from V and 9 bases from J, with 10 bases between. Looked up from germline, CDR1 is GTSNPN and CDR2 is SVGIG (reference sequence). The CDR3 is CAWKRVGEQFF. CDR3 bases: TGTGCCTGGAAGAGGGTGGGTGAGCAGTTCTTC.

V is TRBV19 and J is TRBJ2-2; TRBD1 or TRBD2 may be the D gene (5 bases each). CDR1 is LNHDA, CDR2 SQIVND, per germline (reference sequence). Trimming pared 2 bases from V and 7 bases from J, leaving 17 bases between. The CDR3 is made up of 16 amino acids. DNA of the CDR3: TGTGCCAGTAGTATATTTGGCAGGGAGATGGGCGGGGAGCTGTTTTTT. Protein sequence: CASSIFGREMGGELFF. Complete variable domain (other parts from reference TRBV19 and TRBJ2-2): DGGITQSPKYLFRKEGQNVTLSCEQNLNHDAMYWYRQDPGQGLRLIYYSQIVNDFQKGDIAEGYSVSREKKESFPLTVTSAQKNPTAFYLCASSIFGREMGGELFFGEGSRLTVL.

V and J are TRBV3-1 (or the pseudogene TRBV3-2) and TRBJ1-4, with 8 bases aligning to TRBD1. In germline, CDR1 is LGHDT, CDR2 YNNKEL (reference sequence). Trimming removed 4 bases from V and 15 bases from J; junction bases left unmatched: 13. There are 14 residues in the CDR3. In DNA form, the CDR3 reads TGTGCCAGCAGCCGGGGACAGGACCTCGTGGAAGTGTTTTTT. This sequence encodes CASSRGQDLVEVFF.

Details on this clone: One end of the junction fails to match germline, which may point to a read error. This sequence joins TRBV5-1 and TRBJ1-2; no reliable D call. The CDR3 runs 14 residues. Germline CDR1 and CDR2: SGHRS and YFSETQ. The CDR3, as DNA: TGCGCCAGCAGATTGGCCCCCGGGCGTGAGGGCTACACCTTC. Translating it yields CASRLAPGREGYTF.

CDR3 nucleotide sequence: TGTGCCAGCAGCTTGGTTACAGGCTCGAACACCGGGGAGCTGTTTTTT. Translated: CASSLVTGSNTGELFF. J is TRBJ2-2 and V is TRBV5-4; perhaps TRBD1 as D (5 bases). CDR1 is SGHNT and CDR2 is YYREEE in the germline V gene (reference sequence). Between the trimmed V and J ends, which lost 0 bases and 0 bases, there was a span of 9 bases. The CDR3 has 16 amino acids. The full variable domain, rest sourced from reference TRBV5-4 and TRBJ2-2, is ETGVTQSPTHLIKTRGQQVTLRCSSQSGHNTVSWYQQALGQGPQFIFQYYREEENGRGNFPPRFSGLQFPNYSSELNVNALELDDSALYLCASSLVTGSNTGELFFGEGSRLTVL.

The V call is TRBV12-3 or TRBV12-4, the J call TRBJ2-5; TRBD1 matches 8 bases. V lost 8 bases and J lost 5; bases outside the gene matches: 7. CDR3 length: 13 amino acids. The CDR3 sequence: CASGDRSFETQYF. The CDR3 DNA is TGTGCCAGCGGGGACAGGTCGTTTGAGACCCAGTACTTC.

The rearrangement links TRBV19 to TRBJ2-2, with D hard to call. CDR1 is LNHDA, CDR2 SQIVND, per germline (reference sequence). Trimming took 0 bases from V and 0 from J, leaving 11 bases between them. The CDR3 consists of 17 residues. As DNA, the CDR3 is TGTGCCAGTAGTATAGATCTTCCGCGGACGAACACCGGGGAGCTGTTTTTT. Translation gives CASSIDLPRTNTGELFF.